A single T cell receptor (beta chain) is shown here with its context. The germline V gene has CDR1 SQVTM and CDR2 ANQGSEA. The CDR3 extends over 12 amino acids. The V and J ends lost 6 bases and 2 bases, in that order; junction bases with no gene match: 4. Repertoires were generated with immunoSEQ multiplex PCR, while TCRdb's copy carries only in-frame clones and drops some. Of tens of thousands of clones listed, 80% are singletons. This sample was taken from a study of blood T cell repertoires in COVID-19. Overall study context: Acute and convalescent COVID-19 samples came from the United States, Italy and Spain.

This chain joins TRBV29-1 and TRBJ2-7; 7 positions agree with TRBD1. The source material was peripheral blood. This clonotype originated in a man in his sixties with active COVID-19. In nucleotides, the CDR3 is TGCAGCGTGACGACAGGGCCCTACGAGCAGTACTTC. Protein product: CSVTTGPYEQYF.